This T cell receptor beta chain emerged from a study of neurological immune-mediated disorders. Synthesis of cDNA was performed by 5'RACE using 10-nucleotide random UMIs. TCRdb re-called the 5' RACE reads with MiXCR, one entry per CDR3 protein. This table has roughly 39,000 distinct CDR3 sequences, approximately 4.4% appearing once. This clonotype was recorded many times. The germline V gene encodes CDR1 SGHVS and CDR2 FQNEAQ. Trimming took 6 bases from V and 0 from J; bases not matched to a gene: 5. This CDR3 comprises 15 residues. Sequenced material: CD4+ T cells from blood. The rearrangement joins TRBV7-8 to TRBJ1-5; 7 bases map to TRBD1. This receptor was identified in a man younger than 35 in good health. The CDR3 sequence: CASSSQGSSNQPQHF. CDR3 sequence (DNA): TGTGCCAGCAGTTCACAGGGGAGTAGCAATCAGCCCCAGCATTTT. The complete variable domain, with remaining parts taken from reference TRBV7-8 and TRBJ1-5, reads GAGVSQSPRYKVAKRGQDVALRCDPISGHVSLFWYQQALGQGPEFLTYFQNEAQLDKSGLPSDRFFAERPEGSVSTLKIQRTQQEDSAVYLCASSSQGSSNQPQHFGDGTRLSIL.